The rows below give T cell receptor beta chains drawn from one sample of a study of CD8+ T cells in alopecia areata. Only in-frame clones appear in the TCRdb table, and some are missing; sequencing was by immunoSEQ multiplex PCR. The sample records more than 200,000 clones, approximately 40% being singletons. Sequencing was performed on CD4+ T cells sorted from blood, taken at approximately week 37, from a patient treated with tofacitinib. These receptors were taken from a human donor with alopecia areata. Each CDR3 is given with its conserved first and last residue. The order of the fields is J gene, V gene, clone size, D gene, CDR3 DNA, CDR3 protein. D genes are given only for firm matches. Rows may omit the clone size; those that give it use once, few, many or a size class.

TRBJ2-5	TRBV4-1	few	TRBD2	TGCGCCAGCAGCCAGCCCCGACTAGCGGAAGAGACCCAGTACTTC	CASSQPRLAEETQYF
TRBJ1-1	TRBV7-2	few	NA	TGTGCCAGCAGCGTAGGACAGTCGAACACTGAAGCTTTCTTT	CASSVGQSNTEAFF
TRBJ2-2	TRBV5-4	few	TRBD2	TGTGCCAGCGGGTTAGCGGGAGGCTATACCGGGGAGCTGTTTTTT	CASGLAGGYTGELFF
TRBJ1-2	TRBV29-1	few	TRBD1	TGCAGCGTTGAAAGGTCAGGGGGTCTCTACACCTTC	CSVERSGGLYTF
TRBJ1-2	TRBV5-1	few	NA	TGCGCCAGCAGCTTGACTACAGCTAACTATGGCTACACCTTC	CASSLTTANYGYTF
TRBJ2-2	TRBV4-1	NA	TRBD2	TGCGCCAGCAGCCAATCTAGCGGGAGTTGGCCCGGGGAGCTGTTTTTT	CASSQSSGSWPGELFF
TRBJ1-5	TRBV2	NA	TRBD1	TGTGCCAGCAGGGGACAGGGAAATCTTCAGCCCCAGCATTTT	CASRGQGNLQPQHF
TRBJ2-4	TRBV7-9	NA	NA	TGTGCCAGCAGCCCCCAAAACATTCAGTACTTC	CASSPQNIQYF
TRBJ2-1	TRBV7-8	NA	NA	TGTGCCAGCAGCCCCCCACGCGTAGGCCTAATAAACAATGAGCAGTTCTTC	CASSPPRVGLINNEQFF
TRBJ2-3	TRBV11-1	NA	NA	TGTGCCAGCAGCCCGTCGGACTACCCCGGCGGGGATACGCAGTATTTT	CASSPSDYPGGDTQYF
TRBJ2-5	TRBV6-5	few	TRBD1	TGTGCCAGCAGTTACGGGACAGGGGTAAAAGAGACCCAGTACTTC	CASSYGTGVKETQYF
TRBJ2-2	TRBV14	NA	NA	TGTGCCAGCAGCCAAGTCAGGGCCGGGGAGCTGTTTTTT	CASSQVRAGELFF
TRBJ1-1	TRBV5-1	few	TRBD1	TGCGCCAGCAGCCCTGGGACAGGGTACACTGAAGCTTTCTTT	CASSPGTGYTEAFF
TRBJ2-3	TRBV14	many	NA	TGTGCCAGCAGCCTTAGGTTGGGAAGCACAGATACGCAGTATTTT	CASSLRLGSTDTQYF
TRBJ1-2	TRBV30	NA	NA	TGTGCCTGGAGTCCTACAGGGCTTTCTGGAGGTGGCTACACCTTC	CAWSPTGLSGGGYTF
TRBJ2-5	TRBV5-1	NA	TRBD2	TGCGCCAGCAGCTCCGGAAGTAGCGGGAGAGGTGAAGAGACCCAGTACTTC	CASSSGSSGRGEETQYF
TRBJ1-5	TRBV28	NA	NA	TGTGCCAGCAGTCCGGGGGGGTTCAATCAGCCCCAGCATTTT	CASSPGGFNQPQHF